Below, 9 T cell receptor beta chains from the same sample are listed, as sequenced in a study of T cell changes during pregnancy in multiple sclerosis. Assay: immunoSEQ multiplex PCR; the TCRdb copy retains only in-frame clones and omits some. Of around 95,000 clones in the sample, 90% to 95% were seen once. The specimen comprised peripheral blood, sampled after pregnancy. These receptors came from a female donor in good health, enrolled as a control in a pregnancy study.

The V call is TRBV9, the J call TRBJ1-6, with a possible D match to TRBD1 (5 bases). Trimming stripped 0 bases from V and 11 bases from J, with 9 bases between. The CDR3 totals 13 residues. Germline V lookup: CDR1 SGDLS, CDR2 YYNGEE. CDR3: CASSVGEDTPLHF. The CDR3 DNA sequence: TGTGCCAGCAGCGTAGGGGAGGACACACCCCTCCACTTT.

The V and J genes are TRBV6-6 and TRBJ2-7; 8 bases line up with TRBD1. Per the germline V gene, CDR1 is MNHNY and CDR2 is SVGAGI (reference sequence). CDR3 length: 15 residues. V was clipped by 6 bases and J by 2 bases; unmatched bases: 9. The CDR3: CASRPPDRVPYEQYF. In DNA, the CDR3 is TGTGCCAGCAGACCTCCGGACAGGGTGCCCTACGAGCAGTACTTC.

The gene calls are TRBV5-4 and TRBJ1-2, with 8 bases that match TRBD1. V trimming: 2 bases; J trimming: 8 bases; junction bases outside the gene matches: 8. Germline V gives CDR1 SGHNT, CDR2 YYREEE (reference sequence). The CDR3 spans 14 residues. CDR3 coding DNA: TGTGCCAGCAGCTTCACAGGGGGTGGGGCAGGCTACACCTTC. Its protein is CASSFTGGGAGYTF.

The chain is built from TRBV7-9 and TRBJ2-1, with a weak D call TRBD2 (6 bases). Germline V gene sequence: CDR1 SEHNR, CDR2 FQNEAQ (reference sequence). The V and J ends lost 4 bases and 4 bases respectively, with 17 bases between them. The CDR3 spans 16 residues. The CDR3 sequence is CASSSKEGPHYNEQFF. The CDR3 DNA is TGTGCCAGCAGCTCGAAGGAGGGCCCCCATTACAATGAGCAGTTCTTC.

The rearrangement uses TRBV19 and TRBJ2-1; perhaps TRBD1 as D (6 bases). V gave up 2 bases and J gave up 6 bases, with 17 bases separating them. In germline, CDR1 is LNHDA, CDR2 SQIVND (reference sequence). This CDR3 has 16 amino acids. CDR3 in DNA: TGTGCCAGTAGTATATCCCCCAGGGGCCCTCGCAATGAGCAGTTCTTC. Translated, it gives CASSISPRGPRNEQFF.

This sequence joins TRBV5-5 and TRBJ2-1; 10 bases are shared with TRBD2. Trimming took 4 bases from V and 7 from J; bases not matched to a gene: 17. This CDR3 spans 18 amino acids. CDR1 SGHKS and CDR2 YYEKEE come from the germline V gene (reference sequence). The CDR3 spells CASSPVGGLAGVSNEQFF. For the CDR3, the DNA is TGTGCCAGCAGCCCGGTAGGCGGTCTAGCGGGAGTAAGTAATGAGCAGTTCTTC.

The CDR3 is CASSQRGARGYTF. The CDR3 nucleotides read TGTGCCAGCAGCCAACGTGGGGCCCGGGGCTACACCTTC. The chain has TRBV7-2 and TRBJ1-2, with TRBD1 as a possible D gene (5 bases). Germline V gene data show CDR1 as SGHTA and CDR2 as FQGNSA. The CDR3 extends over 13 amino acids. V lost 5 bases to trimming and J lost 8 bases, with 15 bases between them.

The chain links TRBV27 to TRBJ1-1, with D perhaps TRBD1 (6 bases). CDR3 length equals 15 residues. CDR1 is MNHEY, CDR2 SMNVEV, per germline (reference sequence). The V end lost 3 bases, the J end lost 11 bases, and 22 bases lay between the germline ends. The CDR3 DNA is TGTGCCAGCAGTTTTTTTCCTCTACTGGACAGACTGGCTTTCTTT. Protein sequence: CASSFFPLLDRLAFF.

The chain carries TRBV4-1 and TRBJ1-1; maybe TRBD1 (6 bases). The length of the CDR3 is 17 residues. V shed 4 bases and J shed 0 bases, with 18 bases lying between them. The germline CDR1 and CDR2 sequences are MGHRA and YSYEKL. The CDR3 loop is CASSPLGGRGMNTEAFF. CDR3 nucleotides: TGCGCCAGCAGCCCCCTCGGGGGGCGAGGAATGAACACTGAAGCTTTCTTT.